This T cell receptor (beta chain) was captured in a study of blood T cell repertoires in COVID-19. Overall study: The United States, Italy and Spain were the sources of the acute and convalescent COVID-19 samples. Sample material is recorded as cDNA or gDNA derived from T cells, B-cell-depleted T cells, or PBMCs.

As processed by the authors: Counts of nucleated cells, estimated from reference gene primer amplification, were obtained. Sequencing used immunoSEQ multiplex PCR; TCRdb keeps in-frame clones, though not all of them. V and J calls and clone size are those listed in that table; D and trimming were worked out from the DNA. The sample lists over 250,000 clones, around four fifths occurring once. Germline values: CDR1 MNHNY, CDR2 SVGAGI (reference sequence). The CDR3 is made up of 15 amino acids. V shed 0 bases and J shed 1 base, with 9 bases lying between them. The sequenced sample consisted of peripheral blood. The sequence derives from a woman in her 50s who had recovered from COVID-19. The chain carries TRBV6-6 and TRBJ1-1; unclear D gene. CDR3 protein: CASSYSPERNTEAFF. CDR3 nucleotides: TGTGCCAGCAGTTACTCGCCAGAAAGGAACACTGAAGCTTTCTTT.